Detailed here is one TCR beta chain. Its antigen is currently unknown. This specimen belongs to a study of shared clonotypes between healthy human individuals. For the study at large: For every donor, three CD4 naive, three CD4 memory, two CD8 naive and one CD8 memory plates were used.

Study conclusions and caveats: Clonotypes not shared had lower generation probabilities than those common to all four donors. Naive CD4 clonotype sharing across a few donors was 4.5% to 6%.

An approximately 210 ng quantity of DNA, 25,000 to 35,000 T cell genomes, went into the sorted-subset replicate PCRs. The method was immunoSEQ multiplex PCR; TCRdb's version includes in-frame clones alone and lacks a portion of them. The sample yields 780,000 or so clones, just under 75% seen once. With 4 bases clipped from V and 3 bases from J, the junction kept 9 bases outside the gene matches. This CDR3 comprises 16 residues. Per germline, CDR1 SGHDN and CDR2 FVKESK. The specimen was memory CD4+ T cells sorted from blood. The subset: CD45RA-negative fraction. The origin of this receptor is a woman aged 30 to 39 in good health. The chain is built from TRBV14 and TRBJ1-3, with 7 bases identical to TRBD1. The CDR3 protein is CASSRYKDRVGNTIYF. The CDR3 DNA follows: TGTGCCAGCAGCCGCTACAAAGACAGGGTTGGAAACACCATATATTTT.